This is a list of T cell receptor beta chains from one sample in a study of T cell responses to AZD1222 COVID-19 vaccine. Repertoires were generated with immunoSEQ multiplex PCR, while TCRdb's copy carries only in-frame clones and drops some. Of roughly 140,000 clones listed, more than 80% are singletons. The material was peripheral blood, obtained on day 0 of AZD1222 vaccination. These receptors were taken from an adult in good health. CDR3s include the opening cysteine and the closing phenylalanine or tryptophan. Fields, in order: V gene, clone size, J gene, CDR3 protein. The listing skips clone size in some rows; elsewhere it reads once, few, many or a size class.

>TRBV27|-|TRBJ2-1
CASIGQGSSDEQFF
>TRBV19|-|TRBJ2-3
CASSKGMGTDTQYF
>TRBV10-2|once|TRBJ2-7
CASSESGYEQYF
>TRBV4-1|-|TRBJ2-7
CASSQSPGYEQYF
>TRBV5-1|-|TRBJ1-5
CASSFEGQGGQPQHF
>TRBV28|-|TRBJ1-1
CASSSLRRAQDTEAFF
>TRBV11-3|-|TRBJ1-2
CASSGYGYTF
>TRBV3-1/TRBV3-2|few|TRBJ1-1
CASSQVRRDTEAFF
>TRBV28|-|TRBJ1-1
CASSSGLNTEAFF
>TRBV11-1|-|TRBJ1-1
CASSLGRAGNTEAFF
>TRBV6-7|-|TRBJ1-1
CASSDSPMNTEAFF
>TRBV6-5|-|TRBJ1-2
CASNPLNQGGYGYTF
>TRBV4-2|-|TRBJ2-3
CASSQGLATDTQYF
>TRBV7-9|-|TRBJ1-2
CASSSAQAFEPNYGYTF
>TRBV11-2|-|TRBJ1-2
CASGGLGQFLYGYTF
>TRBV18|-|TRBJ2-5
CASSRSGESSGRGFQYF
>TRBV10-2|-|TRBJ2-2
CASNGGKNTGELFF
>TRBV15|few|TRBJ1-4
CATSRDRQGTEKLFF
>TRBV6-5|-|TRBJ1-1
CASSQREAFF
>TRBV5-4|-|TRBJ1-3
CASSLSGAGNTIYF
>TRBV6-5|-|TRBJ2-3
CASSRRFKGTDTQYF
>TRBV7-2|-|TRBJ2-4
CASSRGVAGQNIQYF
>TRBV5-4|-|TRBJ1-6
CASSPLPGGNNSPLHF
>TRBV5-5|-|TRBJ2-5
CASSSRPGVETQYF
>TRBV10-3|-|TRBJ2-7
CAIETGTGGSEQYF
>TRBV28|-|TRBJ2-7
CASSTWRQTYEQYF
>TRBV5-1|few|TRBJ2-5
CASSFPGQETQYF
>TRBV5-1|-|TRBJ2-3
CASSLRGDVETDTQYF
>TRBV28|-|TRBJ1-2
CASRAPGPSYGYTF
>TRBV11-2|-|TRBJ2-3
CASSFVPGSTDTQYF
>TRBV7-9|-|TRBJ1-1
CASSSWDSPEAFF
>TRBV6-2/TRBV6-3|-|TRBJ2-7
CASSDPYEQYF
>TRBV3-1/TRBV3-2|-|TRBJ2-7
CASSQESDTRFYEQYF
>TRBV5-1|-|TRBJ2-4
CASSLNRLGWTNIQYF
>TRBV6-5|few|TRBJ1-1
CASSAWTGGNTEAFF
>TRBV15|once|TRBJ2-4
CATSTLTNRGRGNIQYF
>TRBV7-2|-|TRBJ2-1
CASSPGTTYNEQFF
>TRBV14|-|TRBJ1-6
CASSRQGGSPLHF
>TRBV3-1/TRBV3-2|-|TRBJ2-3
CASSQAQQMRWTDTQYF
>TRBV5-8|once|TRBJ2-1
CASTITWDSDYNEQFF
>TRBV4-1|-|TRBJ2-3
CASSQDFLRGPGDTQYF
>TRBV10-3|-|TRBJ1-1
CATGSNTEAFF
>TRBV7-6|-|TRBJ1-4
CATVAEKGEKLFF
>TRBV27|once|TRBJ1-4
CASSFRGRGSEKLFF
>TRBV12-3/TRBV12-4|-|TRBJ1-5
CASSFRNNQPQHF